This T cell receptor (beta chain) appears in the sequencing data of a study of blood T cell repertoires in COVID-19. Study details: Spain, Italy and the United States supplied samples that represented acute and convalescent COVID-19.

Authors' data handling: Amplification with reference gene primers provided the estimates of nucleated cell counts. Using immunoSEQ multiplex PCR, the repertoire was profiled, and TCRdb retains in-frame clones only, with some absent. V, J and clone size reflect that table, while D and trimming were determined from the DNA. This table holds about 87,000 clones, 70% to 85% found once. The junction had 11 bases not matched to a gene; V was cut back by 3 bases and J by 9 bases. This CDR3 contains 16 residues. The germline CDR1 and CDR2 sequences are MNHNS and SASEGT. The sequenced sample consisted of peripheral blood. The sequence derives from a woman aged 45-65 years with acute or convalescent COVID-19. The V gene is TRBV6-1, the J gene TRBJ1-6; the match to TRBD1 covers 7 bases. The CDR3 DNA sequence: TGTGCCAGCAGTGATACAGGGGATGCCCTGGGTTCACCCCTCCACTTT. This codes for CASSDTGDALGSPLHF.